This T cell receptor beta chain was profiled in a study of T cell responses to AZD1222 COVID-19 vaccine (dated by TCRdb to about 2021). Study-level background: A total of 233 trial participants underwent TCR sequencing, of whom approximately 200 had received two doses of AZD1222 and around 25 had received two doses of the MenACWY control vaccine. Trial participants were enrolled by age into subgroups of 18-55, 56-69 and 70-plus years, and around 150, 29 and 61 TCR-sequenced participants, respectively, were included in these subgroups. Overall results and qualifications from the work: Participants were mostly white British, with more females than males. The authors suggested clonal diversity may have been underestimated. In the small 56-69-year group, the increase in depth fell short of significance, most likely because of low power. Nearly half of unique spike-specific TCRs reportedly recognized epitopes outside regions mutated in the B.1.351 and B.1.1.7 variants. CD4 TCRs associated with the vaccine covered the entire spike protein, and the dominant responses were in regions 160-218 and 743-854. After two AZD1222 doses, spike-specific TCR breadth and depth were significantly higher than at day 0 and than in MenACWY recipients. Conclusions about previously exposed vaccinees were limited because only a handful of AZD1222 recipients were SARS-CoV-2 seropositive at baseline. Because no day 14 peak-response samples were available, repertoires were characterized only after the peak T cell response.

About this clone itself: Its antigen target is currently unknown. No quality values exist for individual bases; no much larger clone is one base distant.

The CDR3 regions of human TCRbeta chains were subjected to immunosequencing. As for the authors' bioinformatics: TCRs in the repertoires were compared against a reference library of SARS-CoV-2-specific TCRs that had been generated with the MIRA antigen-specificity platform. Breadth was defined as the fraction of unique TCRs that were SARS-CoV-2-associated, and depth was defined as the fraction of total T cells that were SARS-CoV-2-associated. Each spike-specific TCR was assigned to its reactive spike region and to a CD4 or CD8 class using the MIRA data. Log10-transformed breadth and depth values were compared by one-way ANOVA with Sidak's multiple comparisons tests. What TCRdb holds here is the immuneACCESS table cut down to in-frame rearrangements. Part of the clones is not present; checked against another copy, under half of the missing clones reflect an unresolved V gene, and the others are unexplained. The V and J calls and clone size come from that table; D and trimming were worked out from the DNA. In all, the sample holds 250,000 to 300,000 clones, and around 93% of those were seen once. 0.55% of the sample belongs to the ten largest clones.

The time point label, read with the paper, signifies: about 28 days (+/-7) after the second vaccine dose. AZD1222 recipients given second doses at about 4 weeks or at about 12 weeks were pooled, since spike-specific TCR depth and breadth were not found to differ between the two schedules. The vaccinee samples were drawn from two UK trials, COV001 and COV002, one of which was a single-blind randomized controlled phase 2/3 trial testing AZD1222 (ChAdOx1 nCoV-19) in healthy adults. For TCRbeta chain sequencing, PBMC samples from trial participants were taken at day 0 and at day 28 after the second dose. The sequence came from an adult who received the AZD1222 COVID-19 vaccine. Sequences were derived from peripheral blood, sampled 28 days after the second AZD1222 dose.

The CDR3 reads CASSYPGNSNQPQHF. DNA sequence: TGTGCCAGCAGTTACCCCGGGAATAGCAATCAGCCCCAGCATTTT. The chain employs TRBV6-2 or TRBV6-3 and TRBJ1-5, with no confidently assigned D gene. CDR1 and CDR2 (MNHEY, SVGEGT) derive from the germline V gene. V is pared back by 2 bases and J by 0 bases, with 8 bases lying between the germline termini. The CDR3 spans 15 residues, from the cysteine through the phenylalanine. Of the read, only the CDR3 DNA is kept; its 45 bases are in frame from base 1.